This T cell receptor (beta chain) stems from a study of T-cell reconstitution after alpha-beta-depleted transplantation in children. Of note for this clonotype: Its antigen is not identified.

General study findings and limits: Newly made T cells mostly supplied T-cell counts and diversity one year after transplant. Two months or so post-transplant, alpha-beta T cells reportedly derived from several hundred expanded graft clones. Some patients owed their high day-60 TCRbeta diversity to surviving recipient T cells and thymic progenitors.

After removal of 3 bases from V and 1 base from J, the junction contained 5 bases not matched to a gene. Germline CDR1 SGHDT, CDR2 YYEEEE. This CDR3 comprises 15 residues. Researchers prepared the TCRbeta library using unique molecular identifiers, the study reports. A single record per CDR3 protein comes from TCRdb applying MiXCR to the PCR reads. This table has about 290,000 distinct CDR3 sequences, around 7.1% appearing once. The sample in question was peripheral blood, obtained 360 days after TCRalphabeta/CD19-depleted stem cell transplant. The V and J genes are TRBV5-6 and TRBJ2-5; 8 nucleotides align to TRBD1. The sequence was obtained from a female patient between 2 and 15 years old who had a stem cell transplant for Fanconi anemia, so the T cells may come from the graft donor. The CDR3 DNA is TGTGCCAGCAGCTGGGGTCAGGGGGCCCAAGAGACCCAGTACTTC. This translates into CASSWGQGAQETQYF.